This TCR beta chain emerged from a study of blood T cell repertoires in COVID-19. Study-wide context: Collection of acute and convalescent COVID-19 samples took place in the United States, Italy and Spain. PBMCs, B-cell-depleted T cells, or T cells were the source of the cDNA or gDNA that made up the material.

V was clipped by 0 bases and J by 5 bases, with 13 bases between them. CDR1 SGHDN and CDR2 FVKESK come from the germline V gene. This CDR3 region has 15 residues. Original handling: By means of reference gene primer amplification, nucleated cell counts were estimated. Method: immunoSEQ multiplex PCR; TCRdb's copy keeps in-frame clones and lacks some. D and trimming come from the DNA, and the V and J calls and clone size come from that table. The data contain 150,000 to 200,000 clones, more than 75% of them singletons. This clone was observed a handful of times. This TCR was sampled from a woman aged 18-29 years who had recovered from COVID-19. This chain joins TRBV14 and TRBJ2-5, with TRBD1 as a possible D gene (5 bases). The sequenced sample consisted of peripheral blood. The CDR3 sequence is CASSQDQGVVETQYF. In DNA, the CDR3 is TGTGCCAGCAGCCAAGATCAAGGGGTGGTTGAGACCCAGTACTTC.